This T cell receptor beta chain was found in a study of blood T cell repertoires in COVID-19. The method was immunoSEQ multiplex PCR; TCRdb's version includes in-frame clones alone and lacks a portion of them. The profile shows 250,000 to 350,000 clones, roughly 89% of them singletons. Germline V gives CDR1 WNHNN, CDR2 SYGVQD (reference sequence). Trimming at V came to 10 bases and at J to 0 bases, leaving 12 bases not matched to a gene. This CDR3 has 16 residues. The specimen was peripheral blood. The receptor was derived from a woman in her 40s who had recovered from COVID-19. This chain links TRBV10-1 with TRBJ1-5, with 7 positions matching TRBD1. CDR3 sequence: CAKVGQGDDSNQPQHF. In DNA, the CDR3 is TGCGCCAAAGTGGGGCAGGGGGATGATAGCAATCAGCCCCAGCATTTT.